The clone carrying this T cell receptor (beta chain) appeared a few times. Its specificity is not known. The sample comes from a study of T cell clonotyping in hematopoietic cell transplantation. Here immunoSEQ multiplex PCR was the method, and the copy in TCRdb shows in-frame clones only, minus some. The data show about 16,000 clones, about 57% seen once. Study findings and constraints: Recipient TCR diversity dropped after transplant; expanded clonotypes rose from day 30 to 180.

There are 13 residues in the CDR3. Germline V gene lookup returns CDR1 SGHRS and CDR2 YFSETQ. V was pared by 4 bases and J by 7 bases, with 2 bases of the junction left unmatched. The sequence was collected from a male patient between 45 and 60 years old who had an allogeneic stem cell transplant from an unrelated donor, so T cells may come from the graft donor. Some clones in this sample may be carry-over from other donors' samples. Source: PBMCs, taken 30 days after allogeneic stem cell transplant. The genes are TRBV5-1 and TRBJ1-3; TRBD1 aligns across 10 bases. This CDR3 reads CASSLGQGNTIYF. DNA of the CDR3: TGCGCCAGCAGCCTGGGACAGGGGAACACCATATATTTT.